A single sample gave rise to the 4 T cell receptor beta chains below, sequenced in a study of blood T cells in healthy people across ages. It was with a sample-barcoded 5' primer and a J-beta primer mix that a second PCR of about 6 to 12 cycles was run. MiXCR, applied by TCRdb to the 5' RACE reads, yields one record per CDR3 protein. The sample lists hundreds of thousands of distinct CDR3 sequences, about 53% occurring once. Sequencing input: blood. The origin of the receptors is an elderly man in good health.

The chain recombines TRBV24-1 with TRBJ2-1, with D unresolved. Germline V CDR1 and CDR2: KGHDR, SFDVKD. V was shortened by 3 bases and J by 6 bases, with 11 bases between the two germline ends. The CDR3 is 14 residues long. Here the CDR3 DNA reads TGTGCCACCAGTGATGGTGGTTCGGGCAATGAGCAGTTCTTC. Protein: CATSDGGSGNEQFF.

The CDR3: CATSKPGTSKRNEQFF. The CDR3 DNA is TGTGCCACCAGCAAACCCGGGACTAGTAAACGCAATGAGCAGTTCTTC. V usage is TRBV15 and J usage is TRBJ2-1; 8 nucleotides line up with TRBD2. The germline gives CDR1 LNHNV, CDR2 YYDKDF (reference sequence). J lost 6 bases, V lost 4 bases, and 11 bases had no gene match. The CDR3 extends over 16 amino acids. The whole variable domain, remainder taken from reference TRBV15 and TRBJ2-1, is DAMVIQNPRYQVTQFGKPVTLSCSQTLNHNVMYWYQQKSSQAPKLLFHYYDKDFNNEADTPDNFQSRRPNTSFCFLDIRSPGLGDTAMYLCATSKPGTSKRNEQFFGPGTRLTVL.

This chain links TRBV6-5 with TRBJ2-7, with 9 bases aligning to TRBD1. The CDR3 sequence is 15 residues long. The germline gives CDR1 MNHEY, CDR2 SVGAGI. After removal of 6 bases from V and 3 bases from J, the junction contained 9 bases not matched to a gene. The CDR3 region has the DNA TGTGCCAGCAGGACGAGGGTGACAGGGGGCTACGAGCAGTACTTC. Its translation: CASRTRVTGGYEQYF.

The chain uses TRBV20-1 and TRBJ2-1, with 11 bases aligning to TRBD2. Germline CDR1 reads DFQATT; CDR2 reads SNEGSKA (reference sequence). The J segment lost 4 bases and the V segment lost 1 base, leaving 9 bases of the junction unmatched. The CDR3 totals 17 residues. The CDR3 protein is CSARVSGRAVFYNEQFF. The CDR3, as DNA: TGCAGTGCTAGAGTTAGCGGGAGGGCCGTGTTTTACAATGAGCAGTTCTTC.